One sample yielded the 32 T cell receptor beta chains listed below, sequenced in a study of T cells after yellow fever vaccination. A single record per CDR3 protein comes from TCRdb applying MiXCR to the 5' RACE reads. The repertoire holds approximately 300,000 distinct CDR3 sequences, with about 10% as singletons. Source: CD4+ T cells sorted from PBMCs, taken 45 days after the yellow fever booster vaccination. The receptors were sampled from a young man who received the YFV17D yellow fever vaccine.

The CDR3 spells CASSLMTGRAADTQYF. The DNA for the CDR3 is TGTGCCAGCAGCTTAATGACCGGCAGGGCGGCAGATACGCAGTATTTT. This chain connects TRBV7-3 to TRBJ2-3; maybe TRBD1 (5 bases). V dropped 1 base and J dropped 4 bases, with 15 bases sitting between them. The CDR3 extends over 16 amino acids. The germline V gene has CDR1 SGHTA and CDR2 FQGTGA.

The V call is TRBV11-2, the J call TRBJ1-3; the D gene is possibly TRBD1 (5 bases). V was clipped by 4 bases and J by 4 bases, with 14 bases between them. This CDR3 is 15 amino acids long. Germline values: CDR1 SGHAT, CDR2 FQNNGV. CDR3 bases: TGTGCCAGCAGCTCCGCCGGGACGGGCGGAAACACCATATATTTT. Translating gives CASSSAGTGGNTIYF. Using reference TRBV11-2 and TRBJ1-3 for the parts outside the CDR3, the full variable domain is EAGVAQSPRYKIIEKRQSVAFWCNPISGHATLYWYQQILGQGPKLLIQFQNNGVVDDSQLPKDRFSAERLKGVDSTLKIQPAKLEDSAVYLCASSSAGTGGNTIYFGEGSWLTVV.

V gene TRBV9 combines with J gene TRBJ2-6, with D perhaps matching TRBD1 (5 bases). CDR3 length equals 16 residues. Trimming took off 3 bases at V and 1 base at J, with 11 bases between the two ends. Germline CDR1 reads SGDLS; CDR2 reads YYNGEE. The DNA for the CDR3 is TGTGCCAGCAGCGCCCCCCCAGGGTCTGGGGCCAACGTCCTGACTTTC. Residues: CASSAPPGSGANVLTF.

This clonotype was picked up many times. J is TRBJ2-5 and V is TRBV6-2 or TRBV6-3; D assignment may be TRBD1 or TRBD2 (5 bases each). V lost 7 bases and J 1 base, leaving 13 bases between the germline ends. The germline V gene has CDR1 MNHEY and CDR2 SVGEGT. The CDR3 contains 14 residues. The CDR3 protein is CASISRDAQETQYF. The CDR3, as DNA: TGTGCCAGCATCTCCAGGGACGCCCAAGAGACCCAGTACTTC.

This clonotype was counted only a few times. The chain has TRBV7-2 and TRBJ2-7, with 10 bases fitting TRBD2. The CDR3 consists of 15 residues. V lost 4 bases and J lost 3; bases outside the gene matches: 6. Germline V lookup: CDR1 SGHTA, CDR2 FQGNSA. The CDR3, as DNA: TGTGCCAGCAGCTCCGAGCGGGGGGGAGGCTACGAGCAGTACTTC. It encodes CASSSERGGGYEQYF.

This clonotype was counted between two and nine times. The chain links TRBV12-3 or TRBV12-4 to TRBJ2-5; D gene ambiguous. Trimming shortened V by 6 bases and J by 9 bases, and 14 bases separated the two germline ends. This CDR3 region has 12 residues. The CDR3 DNA is TGTGCCAGCAGGAACGACGCGATCCCCCAGTACTTC. The encoded protein is CASRNDAIPQYF.

This clonotype was seen more than once but under ten times. The V gene is TRBV11-2, the J gene TRBJ1-2; TRBD1 matches at 7 bases. Germline-derived CDR1 and CDR2 are SGHAT and FQNNGV. V trimming: 2 bases; J trimming: 4 bases; junction bases outside the gene matches: 1. CDR3 length: 13 amino acids. The DNA of the CDR3 is TGTGCCAGCAGCTTAAACAGGGGCTATGGCTACACCTTC. Translation gives CASSLNRGYGYTF.

In its sample, this clonotype was seen a few times. CDR3 sequence (DNA): TGTGCCACCAGCAGAGATCGAGTTACCTACGAGCAGTACGTC. Protein: CATSRDRVTYEQYV. The chain recombines TRBV15 with TRBJ2-7; no clear D. Trimming removed 0 bases from V and 2 bases from J, with 8 bases in between. The CDR3 covers 14 residues. Looked up from germline, CDR1 is LNHNV and CDR2 is YYDKDF (reference sequence).

This clonotype was counted only a few times. CDR3 protein: CASSDRAVTGELFF. The CDR3 coding sequence is TGTGCCAGCAGTGACAGGGCGGTCACCGGGGAGCTGTTTTTT. This rearrangement joins TRBV7-9 to TRBJ2-2; 7 bases fit TRBD1. Germline assignment: CDR1 SEHNR and CDR2 FQNEAQ (reference sequence). V gave up 6 bases and J gave up 4 bases; unmatched junction bases: 5. This CDR3 comprises 14 residues.

V usage is TRBV5-5 and J usage is TRBJ2-2, with TRBD2 matching over 11 bases. Germline values: CDR1 SGHKS, CDR2 YYEKEE (reference sequence). This CDR3 is 18 amino acids long. With 1 base clipped from V and 5 bases from J, the junction kept 10 bases outside the gene matches. The DNA for the CDR3 is TGTGCCAGCAGCTTGAGTAGGCCCCCTAGCGGGGGGACCGGGGAGCTGTTTTTT. Translating gives CASSLSRPPSGGTGELFF.

Ten or more counts support this clonotype. This chain links TRBV9 with TRBJ1-5; weak D call: TRBD1 (6 bases). CDR3 length: 14 amino acids. The germline CDR1 and CDR2 sequences are SGDLS and YYNGEE. Trimming took 0 bases from V and 2 from J, leaving 6 bases between them. The CDR3 nucleotides read TGTGCCAGCAGCGTAGAGGGGGGCAATCAGCCCCAGCATTTT. It is translated as CASSVEGGNQPQHF.

The chain couples TRBV12-3 or TRBV12-4 to TRBJ1-2; the D is unclear. Trimming left V 6 bases short and J 0 bases short, with 11 bases between. This CDR3 comprises 14 residues. CDR3 DNA: TGTGCCAGCAGCATCTACTACGCTAACTATGGCTACACCTTC. It specifies CASSIYYANYGYTF.

V usage is TRBV7-6 and J usage is TRBJ2-1, with 9 bases identical to TRBD2. The CDR3 has 17 amino acids. Germline V gives CDR1 SGHVS, CDR2 FNYEAQ. With 2 bases clipped from V and 7 bases from J, the junction kept 12 bases outside the gene matches. CDR3 region: CASSLKVGWLAGNEQFF. CDR3 DNA sequence: TGTGCCAGCAGCTTAAAAGTGGGATGGCTAGCGGGGAATGAGCAGTTCTTC.

V usage is TRBV4-1 and J usage is TRBJ1-1; no clear D. The CDR3 totals 14 residues. Germline loops: CDR1 MGHRA, CDR2 YSYEKL. The V gene lost 3 bases and the J gene lost 1 base, with 9 bases spanning the gap. The CDR3 nucleotides are TGCGCCAGCAGCCACCCCGTGCAGAACACTGAAGCTTTCTTT. This encodes CASSHPVQNTEAFF.

This clonotype was seen many times. This sequence joins TRBV27 and TRBJ2-3, with D perhaps matching TRBD1 (6 bases). Germline-derived CDR1 and CDR2 are MNHEY and SMNVEV (reference sequence). V lost 2 bases to trimming and J lost 3 bases, with 18 bases between them. The length of the CDR3 is 17 residues. In DNA, the CDR3 is TGTGCCAGCAGTTTAACCGCAGGGGACGTGAGGACAGATACGCAGTATTTT. It is translated as CASSLTAGDVRTDTQYF.

This clonotype was found a few times. The V gene is TRBV4-2, the J gene TRBJ1-2; the match to TRBD1 covers 7 bases. The J segment lost 4 bases and the V segment lost 0 bases, leaving 5 bases of the junction unmatched. Germline CDR1 LGHNA, CDR2 YNFKEQ. This CDR3 comprises 15 residues. For the CDR3, the DNA is TGTGCCAGCAGCCAAGACTGGGACAGTGGCTATGGCTACACCTTC. Amino acid sequence: CASSQDWDSGYGYTF.

The chain employs TRBV7-2 and TRBJ2-3; D is unresolved. Trimming pared 0 bases from V and 5 bases from J, leaving 12 bases between. Germline CDR1 and CDR2: SGHTA and FQGNSA. The CDR3 covers 15 residues. In DNA, the CDR3 is TGTGCCAGCAGCTTAGCCGGTGGGGTCGGAGATACGCAGTATTTT. Residues: CASSLAGGVGDTQYF.

The CDR3 spells CASSLSSFYEQYF. CDR3 DNA sequence: TGTGCCAGCAGCTTATCGTCCTTCTACGAGCAGTACTTC. The rearrangement uses TRBV11-2 and TRBJ2-7; D remains unclear. V was clipped by 2 bases and J by 3 bases, with 8 bases between them. This CDR3 is 13 amino acids long. Germline V gene sequence: CDR1 SGHAT, CDR2 FQNNGV. Filled out from reference TRBV11-2 and TRBJ2-7, the complete variable domain reads EAGVAQSPRYKIIEKRQSVAFWCNPISGHATLYWYQQILGQGPKLLIQFQNNGVVDDSQLPKDRFSAERLKGVDSTLKIQPAKLEDSAVYLCASSLSSFYEQYFGPGTRLTVT.

This clonotype was detected a few times. The chain carries TRBV5-1 and TRBJ2-2; possibly TRBD1 for D (5 bases). The CDR3 consists of 15 residues. CDR1 and CDR2 from the germline V gene are SGHRS and YFSETQ. Trimming pared 4 bases from V and 6 bases from J, leaving 16 bases between. CDR3 sequence reads: CASSTTAGKAGELFF. The DNA for the CDR3 is TGCGCCAGCAGCACTACCGCAGGGAAGGCCGGGGAGCTGTTTTTT.

J is TRBJ2-7 and V is TRBV6-5, with D uncertain. The germline V and J ends were trimmed by 2 bases and 8 bases, with 13 bases remaining between them. There are 13 residues in the CDR3. From germline, CDR1 is MNHEY and CDR2 SVGAGI. The CDR3 loop reads CASSYDLREKQYF. The CDR3 DNA sequence: TGTGCCAGCAGTTACGACCTTCGAGAGAAGCAGTACTTC.

The chain links TRBV7-2 to TRBJ1-4; D is possibly TRBD1 (5 bases). The CDR3 contains 14 residues. In germline, CDR1 is SGHTA, CDR2 FQGNSA. V was pared by 9 bases and J by 8 bases, with 19 bases between. This CDR3 reads CASRPGGDREKLFF. Written as DNA, the CDR3 is TGTGCCAGTCGCCCGGGGGGGGATCGAGAAAAACTGTTTTTT. The full variable domain, rest sourced from reference TRBV7-2 and TRBJ1-4, is GAGVSQSPSNKVTEKGKDVELRCDPISGHTALYWYRQSLGQGLEFLIYFQGNSAPDKSGLPSDRFSAERTGGSVSTLTIQRTQQEDSAVYLCASRPGGDREKLFFGSGTQLSVL.

This clonotype has a handful of counts. V and J are TRBV27 and TRBJ1-2; possible D gene TRBD1, 5 bases. The V end was cut by 5 bases, the J end by 1 base, with 20 bases between. This CDR3 spans 17 amino acids. Germline-derived CDR1 and CDR2 are MNHEY and SMNVEV (reference sequence). The CDR3 bases are TGTGCCAGCAGTCCCCGGGGCCGGGCGACCTATAACTATGGCTACACCTTC. Its translation: CASSPRGRATYNYGYTF.

The sample holds a few counts of this clonotype. The chain has TRBV7-2 and TRBJ2-5; 11 positions match TRBD2. V lost 0 bases and J lost 2; bases outside the gene matches: 2. There are 16 residues in the CDR3. The V gene's germline CDR1 is SGHTA and CDR2 FQGNSA. The CDR3, as DNA: TGTGCCAGCAGCTTAGCTACTAGCGGGGGTCAAGAGACCCAGTACTTC. Translation: CASSLATSGGQETQYF.

V is TRBV7-3 and J is TRBJ2-2, with 14 bases fitting TRBD2. V gave up 2 bases and J gave up 2 bases; unmatched junction bases: 7. This CDR3 spans 19 amino acids. Germline CDR1 is SGHTA and CDR2 is FQGTGA. CDR3 sequence: CASSLDRGLAGVNTGELFF. CDR3 in DNA: TGTGCCAGCAGCTTAGACCGGGGACTAGCGGGGGTTAACACCGGGGAGCTGTTTTTT. The full variable domain, with the rest looked up from reference TRBV7-3 and TRBJ2-2, is GAGVSQTPSNKVTEKGKYVELRCDPISGHTALYWYRQSLGQGPEFLIYFQGTGAADDSGLPNDRFFAVRPEGSVSTLKIQRTERGDSAVYLCASSLDRGLAGVNTGELFFGEGSRLTVL.

Comment on this clonotype: A much bigger clone sits one base away, suggesting this may be a read error. The V call is TRBV12-3 or TRBV12-4, the J call TRBJ2-2, with 8 nucleotides matching TRBD2. The CDR3 totals 13 residues. V lost 5 bases, J lost 7 bases, and 3 bases stayed unmatched. This chain's CDR3 is CASSTGGDGELFF. The CDR3 coding sequence is TGTGCCAGCAGTACCGGGGGGGACGGGGAGCTGTTTTTT.

V and J are TRBV7-8 and TRBJ2-7, with a weak D call TRBD1 (5 bases). Germline V gene lookup returns CDR1 SGHVS and CDR2 FQNEAQ. The CDR3 extends over 13 amino acids. This CDR3 is CASSLDRYYEQNV. The CDR3 coding sequence is TGTGCCAGCAGCTTAGACAGGTACTACGAGCAGAACGTC.

This clonotype was seen only a few times. The chain uses TRBV7-2 and TRBJ1-2, with TRBD1 identical over 9 bases. With 6 bases clipped from V and 4 bases from J, the junction kept 9 bases outside the gene matches. Per germline, CDR1 SGHTA and CDR2 FQGNSA. The CDR3 is made up of 15 amino acids. For the CDR3, the DNA is TGTGCCAGCAGTAACAGACAGGGGGATATCTATGGCTACACCTTC. This encodes CASSNRQGDIYGYTF.

This chain joins TRBV19 and TRBJ1-2; 11 bases match TRBD1. In germline, CDR1 is LNHDA, CDR2 SQIVND (reference sequence). The CDR3 has 15 residues. Trimming cost V 1 base and J 4 bases; bases outside gene matches: 2. This CDR3 reads CASSIAGTGGYGYTF. In DNA, the CDR3 is TGTGCCAGTAGTATAGCTGGGACAGGGGGCTATGGCTACACCTTC.

This clonotype came up many times. The chain is built from TRBV27 and TRBJ2-5, with 12 bases aligning to TRBD2. The V gene's germline CDR1 is MNHEY and CDR2 SMNVEV (reference sequence). Germline trimming cut 3 bases from V and 4 bases from J; bases unmatched to any gene: 3. This CDR3 has 15 residues. CDR3: CASSFLAGGTETQYF. CDR3 bases: TGTGCCAGCAGTTTTCTAGCGGGGGGGACAGAGACCCAGTACTTC.

V usage is TRBV4-1 and J usage is TRBJ2-1, with D possibly TRBD2 on 5 matching bases. Germline-derived CDR1 and CDR2 are MGHRA and YSYEKL. The CDR3 consists of 18 residues. V shed 3 bases and J shed 2 bases, with 20 bases lying between them. The CDR3: CASSHRSLSGKTYNEQFF. DNA for the CDR3: TGCGCCAGCAGCCATCGATCACTCTCGGGGAAAACCTACAATGAGCAGTTCTTC.

This clonotype was seen many times. The rearrangement joins TRBV12-3 or TRBV12-4 to TRBJ2-1, with 9 bases identical to TRBD2. This CDR3 spans 13 amino acids. The J segment lost 4 bases and the V segment lost 10 bases, leaving 5 bases of the junction unmatched. The CDR3 DNA reads as TGTGCCAACCCGGGACTAGCTTACAATGAGCAGTTCTTC. It is translated as CANPGLAYNEQFF.

This clonotype was counted a few times. The junction differs from germline at one of its ends, possibly a read error. The chain recombines TRBV4-3 with TRBJ1-4; 7 bases map to TRBD1. The CDR3 loop spans 17 amino acids. Germline CDR1 LGHNA, CDR2 YSLEER. The CDR3 protein is CASSQGGQGGFNEKLIF. CDR3 in DNA: TGCGCCAGCAGCCAAGGAGGGCAGGGGGGTTTTAATGAAAAACTGATTTTT.